This TCR beta chain was obtained from a study of T cell responses to AZD1222 COVID-19 vaccine. With regard to this clone: Its antigen is undetermined.

Study-wide results and caveats: Clonal diversity was possibly underestimated, and white British individuals and females predominated among donors. A reported finding is that nearly half of spike-specific TCRs target unmutated variant regions.

Profiled with immunoSEQ multiplex PCR; TCRdb holds only in-frame clones, not every one. The repertoire holds 82,000 or so clones, roughly 90% seen once, with about 5.2% in the top ten. Looked up from germline, CDR1 is SGHAT and CDR2 is FQDESV (reference sequence). With 2 bases removed from V and 7 bases from J, the gap between germline ends came to 14 bases. The CDR3 spans 15 residues. The chain couples TRBV11-1 to TRBJ2-2; a weak D match, TRBD1 (6 bases). Sequenced material: peripheral blood, taken on day 0 of AZD1222 vaccination. This sequence originates from an adult in good health. CDR3 in DNA: TGTGCCAGCAGCTTATTGGCAGGGGCCGACGGGGAGCTGTTTTTT. It specifies CASSLLAGADGELFF.